These 25 T cell receptor beta chains share one sample of origin, sequenced in a study of CD8 T cells in ankylosing spondylitis (dated by TCRdb to 2015 to 2018). The paper as a whole reports these results and caveats: Blood from ankylosing spondylitis patients appeared to be characterized by a TCR beta motif made up of 8 or 9 highly homologous amino acid variants.

Antigens of these TCRs are unknown. To prepare the library, 5' RACE was applied. Sequenced on an Illumina HiSeq 2500. Using fastp trimming at Q25 and MiXCR clonotype assembly, TCRdb reanalyzed the public sequencing data and kept in-frame beta chains. Every CDR3 protein is listed once, alongside the most common genes and DNA of its rows. The sample table holds fewer than 550,000 distinct CDR3 sequences, of which less than 6% were seen once. Under 4.5% of the sample comes from the top ten. Material for sequencing was blood, either unsorted or a sorted T cell fraction (not recorded which). The origin of the receptors is a male donor with ankylosing spondylitis.

The J gene is TRBJ2-5, the V gene TRBV5-1; unclear D gene. CDR1 is SGHRS, CDR2 YFSETQ, per germline. CDR3 length: 14 amino acids. With 2 bases removed from V and 3 bases from J, the gap between germline ends came to 11 bases. The CDR3 sequence is CASSFGSVKETQYF. In nucleotides, the CDR3 is TGCGCCAGCAGCTTTGGATCGGTGAAAGAGACCCAGTACTTC.

The rearrangement links TRBV29-1 to TRBJ2-3; 7 nucleotides align to TRBD1. V was clipped by 6 bases and J by 4 bases; unmatched bases: 1. Germline CDR1 SQVTM, CDR2 ANQGSEA. CDR3 length: 11 amino acids. CDR3 in DNA: TGCAGCGTGACAGGGTCAGATACGCAGTATTTT. This gives the protein CSVTGSDTQYF.

V gene TRBV12-3 or TRBV12-4 combines with J gene TRBJ2-2, with TRBD2 matching over 7 bases. Trimming cost V 6 bases and J 6 bases; bases outside gene matches: 4. The CDR3 extends over 13 amino acids. In nucleotides, the CDR3 is TGTGCCAGCAGGGAAACTAGCGCCGGGGAGCTGTTTTTT. It specifies CASRETSAGELFF.

This clonotype was counted between two and nine times. The chain joins TRBV7-2 to TRBJ2-3; D is unresolved. V was cut by 3 bases and J by 4 bases, with 11 bases left in between. The germline V gene has CDR1 SGHTA and CDR2 FQGNSA. The CDR3 sequence is 14 residues long. The CDR3 DNA reads as TGTGCCAGCAGCTTCCGTGTTCGGGCAGATACGCAGTATTTT. It encodes CASSFRVRADTQYF.

This clonotype has ten or more counts. This sequence joins TRBV12-3 or TRBV12-4 and TRBJ2-7; 7 nucleotides align to TRBD2. J lost 5 bases, V lost 7 bases, and 11 bases had no gene match. The CDR3 is 14 amino acids. Written as DNA, the CDR3 is TGTGCCAGCACCTGGGGCGGGAGAGCCGACGAGCAGTACTTC. The encoded protein is CASTWGGRADEQYF.

This clonotype has ten or more counts. V and J are TRBV10-3 and TRBJ2-4; D not certain. The V gene lost 0 bases and the J gene lost 0 bases, with 9 bases spanning the gap. Germline loops: CDR1 ENHRY, CDR2 SYGVKD. The CDR3 has 16 amino acids. The CDR3, as DNA: TGTGCCATCAGTGAGTCGTCAGAGAGAGCCAAAAACATTCAGTACTTC. This encodes CAISESSERAKNIQYF.

This clonotype has ten or more counts. This chain links TRBV28 with TRBJ2-7; the D gene is possibly TRBD1 (5 bases). The CDR3 runs to 14 residues. Trimming took off 3 bases at V and 2 bases at J, with 11 bases between the two ends. Germline V gene data show CDR1 as MDHEN and CDR2 as SYDVKM. This CDR3 reads CASSFSTVTYEQYF. The CDR3 DNA reads as TGTGCCAGCAGTTTTTCGACAGTCACCTACGAGCAGTACTTC.

This clonotype was seen repeatedly, ten times or more. The rearrangement links TRBV7-2 to TRBJ2-2, with TRBD2 matching over 8 bases. Germline V gene data show CDR1 as SGHTA and CDR2 as FQGNSA. Unmatched junction bases numbered 6, after V lost 5 bases and J lost 4 bases. The CDR3 spans 15 residues. Here the CDR3 DNA reads TGTGCCAGCAGCAGAGCGGGGGCGGGCACCGGGGAGCTGTTTTTT. Translating gives CASSRAGAGTGELFF.

This clonotype has a count of ten or more. The germline gene is not matched at one end of the junction; a read error may be the cause. The V gene is TRBV5-1, the J gene TRBJ2-3; no clear D. Germline-derived CDR1 and CDR2 are SGHRS and YFSETQ. CDR3 length: 13 residues. The CDR3 nucleotides read TGTGCCAGCAGCTTGGCCCCCACAGATACGCAGTATTTT. This gives the protein CASSLAPTDTQYF.

In this sample, this clonotype turned up many times. The rearrangement links TRBV4-1 to TRBJ1-1; tentatively, D is TRBD1 (5 bases). Between the trimmed V and J ends, which lost 3 bases and 1 base, there was a span of 12 bases. This CDR3 has 15 residues. Germline-derived CDR1 and CDR2 are MGHRA and YSYEKL. CDR3 sequence (DNA): TGCGCCAGCAGCCACCCCGAAGGGACGAACACTGAAGCTTTCTTT. This sequence encodes CASSHPEGTNTEAFF.

The gene calls are TRBV5-1 and TRBJ2-2; weak D call: TRBD2 (6 bases). V gave up 4 bases and J gave up 7 bases, with 14 bases separating them. The CDR3 contains 14 residues. Germline lookup yields CDR1 SGHRS and CDR2 YFSETQ. CDR3 in DNA: TGCGCCAGCAGCATCGGGACTCTGAGCGGGGAGCTGTTTTTT. Protein sequence: CASSIGTLSGELFF.

This clonotype was detected only a few times. The CDR3 loop is CASSFLPGGLYSYEQYF. As DNA, the CDR3 is TGTGCCAGCAGCTTCTTACCGGGGGGTTTATACTCCTACGAGCAGTACTTC. The rearrangement joins TRBV7-8 to TRBJ2-7; 7 bases match TRBD2. CDR1 and CDR2 from the germline V gene are SGHVS and FQNEAQ. CDR3 length: 17 residues. J lost 0 bases, V lost 3 bases, and 11 bases had no gene match. The variable domain in full, with the rest retrieved from reference TRBV7-8 and TRBJ2-7, is GAGVSQSPRYKVAKRGQDVALRCDPISGHVSLFWYQQALGQGPEFLTYFQNEAQLDKSGLPSDRFFAERPEGSVSTLKIQRTQQEDSAVYLCASSFLPGGLYSYEQYFGPGTRLTVT.

This clonotype was recorded many times. The gene calls are TRBV28 and TRBJ2-3; a possible D gene is TRBD2 (5 bases). Trimming pared 1 base from V and 5 bases from J, leaving 19 bases between. This CDR3 contains 17 residues. CDR1 and CDR2 from the germline V gene are MDHEN and SYDVKM. CDR3 bases: TGTGCCAGCAGTTTATTTGGAGGAGAAGGAACGGGAGATACGCAGTATTTT. Translated: CASSLFGGEGTGDTQYF.

This clonotype showed up many times. The rearrangement joins TRBV5-1 to TRBJ1-5; 7 positions match TRBD1. Germline trimming cut 0 bases from V and 8 bases from J; bases unmatched to any gene: 8. The germline gives CDR1 SGHRS, CDR2 YFSETQ. This CDR3 has 15 amino acids. CDR3 protein: CASSLVPGGYEPQHF. The CDR3 DNA reads TGCGCCAGCAGCTTGGTGCCAGGGGGTTATGAGCCCCAGCATTTT.

This clonotype showed up many times. This chain connects TRBV5-6 to TRBJ1-1, with D tentatively TRBD1 (5 bases). Germline V lookup: CDR1 SGHDT, CDR2 YYEEEE. V was clipped by 3 bases and J by 1 base, with 22 bases between them. CDR3 length: 18 amino acids. The CDR3 here is CASSSNWGSPDSNTEAFF. The CDR3 bases are TGTGCCAGCAGCTCGAATTGGGGGTCGCCGGATTCGAACACTGAAGCTTTCTTT.

Many counts were recorded for this clonotype. The V call is TRBV12-5, the J call TRBJ2-5, with D hard to call. V lost 6 bases and J lost 3, with 8 bases in between. CDR1 LGHNT and CDR2 FRNRAP come from the germline V gene. The CDR3 extends over 12 amino acids. CDR3: CASGRNEETQYF. The CDR3 DNA sequence: TGTGCTAGTGGGCGAAACGAAGAGACCCAGTACTTC.

The V call is TRBV4-3, the J call TRBJ2-4, with D possibly TRBD1 on 5 matching bases. This CDR3 is 15 amino acids long. The germline CDR1 and CDR2 sequences are LGHNA and YSLEER. Trimming stripped 6 bases from V and 0 bases from J, with 12 bases between. The CDR3 DNA follows: TGCGCCAGCAGTGCAACCAGGGCAGCCAAAAACATTCAGTACTTC. Protein: CASSATRAAKNIQYF.

This clonotype was counted ten times or more. The V call is TRBV6-4, the J call TRBJ1-5, with a weak D call TRBD1 (6 bases). This CDR3 has 14 amino acids. Germline CDR1 and CDR2: MRHNA and SNTAGT. The V gene lost 2 bases and the J gene lost 1 base, with 6 bases spanning the gap. CDR3 residues: CASSDGTSNQPQHF. DNA for the CDR3: TGTGCCAGCAGTGACGGGACAAGCAATCAGCCCCAGCATTTT.

This clonotype has a count of ten or more. The chain is built from TRBV20-1 and TRBJ2-7, with unresolved D. This CDR3 comprises 10 residues. CDR1 and CDR2 from the germline V gene are DFQATT and SNEGSKA (reference sequence). V lost 2 bases and J 5 bases, leaving 4 bases between the germline ends. Here the CDR3 DNA reads TGCAGTGCTAGATCCGACGAGCAGTACTTC. Translated, it gives CSARSDEQYF.

This clonotype occurred a few times. The chain joins TRBV6-5 to TRBJ2-6; D possibly corresponds to TRBD1 (5 bases). CDR1 is MNHEY and CDR2 is SVGAGI in the germline V gene. This CDR3 spans 18 amino acids. The V and J ends lost 2 bases and 0 bases respectively, with 14 bases between them. The CDR3 loop is CASSYVGQVRSGANVLTF. For the CDR3, the DNA is TGTGCCAGCAGTTACGTGGGGCAGGTTCGCTCTGGGGCCAACGTCCTGACTTTC.

This clonotype appeared many times. The chain is built from TRBV5-1 and TRBJ2-3; D not certain. This CDR3 comprises 15 residues. V was shortened by 0 bases and J by 2 bases, with 10 bases between the two germline ends. Germline assignment: CDR1 SGHRS and CDR2 YFSETQ. The CDR3: CASSLAQVSTDTQYF. The CDR3 coding sequence is TGCGCCAGCAGCTTGGCCCAGGTCTCCACAGATACGCAGTATTTT.

This clonotype appeared a few times. CDR3 sequence reads: CASRSRLNYNEQFF. CDR3 bases: TGTGCCAGCAGGTCCAGACTGAACTACAATGAGCAGTTCTTC. The J gene is TRBJ2-1, the V gene TRBV6-1, with D unclear. The CDR3 runs to 14 residues. CDR1 is MNHNS and CDR2 is SASEGT in the germline V gene. Trimming removed 6 bases from V and 3 bases from J, with 12 bases in between.

The chain recombines TRBV2 with TRBJ2-7; D is unclear. Trimming took 3 bases from V and 6 from J, leaving 12 bases between them. CDR3 length equals 13 residues. In germline, CDR1 is SNHLY, CDR2 FYNNEI. CDR3 nucleotide sequence: TGTGCCAGCAGTGACCAGGAGCTCGGCGAGCAGTACTTC. Protein product: CASSDQELGEQYF.

In this sample, this clonotype turned up many times. The genes are TRBV5-1 and TRBJ2-1; 11 bases are shared with TRBD2. Germline values: CDR1 SGHRS, CDR2 YFSETQ. CDR3 length: 18 residues. Losses at the gene ends were 3 bases for V and 0 bases for J; bases not matched to a gene: 8. CDR3: CASSSLTGTSGSYNEQFF. In DNA form, the CDR3 reads TGCGCCAGCAGCTCTTTAACCGGGACTAGCGGCTCCTACAATGAGCAGTTCTTC.

The chain combines TRBV27 with TRBJ1-1; D gene unclear. The CDR3 length is 15 residues. The germline V and J ends were trimmed by 8 bases and 5 bases, with 21 bases remaining between them. Looked up from germline, CDR1 is MNHEY and CDR2 is SMNVEV (reference sequence). This CDR3 reads CASSTVPRVGTEAFF. DNA for the CDR3: TGTGCCAGCTCAACGGTACCTAGGGTCGGAACTGAAGCTTTCTTT.